This entry describes one TCR beta chain. Seattle patients were enrolled during active infection and followed longitudinally. Trimming took 0 bases from V and 3 from J; bases not matched to a gene: 1. The CDR3 loop spans 15 amino acids. Germline CDR1 and CDR2: KGHSY and FQNENV. This record belongs to a study of blood T cell repertoires in COVID-19. Study information: Samples of COVID-19 (acute and convalescent) were obtained from the United States, Italy and Spain.

As originally analysed: Amplification of reference gene primers provided the estimated nucleated cell counts. The assay was immunoSEQ multiplex PCR, and TCRdb's table has in-frame clones only and misses some. The V and J calls and clone size were taken over from that table, and D and trimming were inferred from the DNA. The table shows over 15,000 clones, with under 85% occurring only once. The V call is TRBV16, the J call TRBJ2-4; 8 positions match TRBD1. This TCR came from a man between 65 and 85 years old with COVID-19, enrolled during active disease. The sequenced sample was peripheral blood. CDR3 sequence: CASSQSGTGKNIQYF. CDR3 sequence (DNA): TGTGCCAGCAGCCAATCGGGGACAGGCAAAAACATTCAGTACTTC.